This paragraph covers one T cell receptor beta chain sequence. The data were obtained in a study of blood T cell repertoires in COVID-19. About the study: Acute and convalescent COVID-19 samples came from the United States, Italy and Spain. The analysed material was cDNA or gDNA that came from T cells, B-cell-depleted T cells, or PBMCs.

Produced via immunoSEQ multiplex PCR; TCRdb's table is partial and in-frame only. The data hold 250,000 to 350,000 clones, with about 85% observed a single time. The CDR3 totals 16 residues. CDR1 and CDR2 (germline): SGHTA, FQGNSA. V gave up 5 bases and J gave up 1 base, with 17 bases separating them. What was sequenced was PBMCs or T cells enriched from blood (not recorded which). The rearrangement joins TRBV7-2 to TRBJ1-2; D is unclear. The receptor's source is a woman between 50 and 59 years old who had recovered from COVID-19. The CDR3: CASSTRSGRFNYGYTF. In DNA form, the CDR3 reads TGTGCCAGCAGCACACGGTCGGGAAGGTTTAACTATGGCTACACCTTC.